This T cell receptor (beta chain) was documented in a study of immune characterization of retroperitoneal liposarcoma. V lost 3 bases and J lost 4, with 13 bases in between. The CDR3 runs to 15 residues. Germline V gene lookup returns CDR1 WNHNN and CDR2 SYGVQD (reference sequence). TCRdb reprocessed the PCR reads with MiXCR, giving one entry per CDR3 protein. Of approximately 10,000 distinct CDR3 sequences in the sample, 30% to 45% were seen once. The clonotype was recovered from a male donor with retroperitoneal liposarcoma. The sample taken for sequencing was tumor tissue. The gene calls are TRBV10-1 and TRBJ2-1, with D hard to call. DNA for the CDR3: TGCGCCAGCAGTGATCGAGACAAACCTTACAATGAGCAGTTCTTC. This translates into CASSDRDKPYNEQFF.